This T cell receptor beta chain was sequenced for a study of T cells after posttransplantation cyclophosphamide. A marrow graft followed busulfan-fludarabine conditioning, with cyclophosphamide on days +3 and +4. Trimming removed 3 bases from V and 4 bases from J, with 18 bases in between. Germline CDR1 reads MGHRA; CDR2 reads YSYEKL. The CDR3 runs 16 residues. The protocol was immunoSEQ multiplex PCR, while the TCRdb copy is restricted to in-frame clones and leaves out a portion. Altogether about 40,000 clones are present, 90% being singletons, with the ten largest covering roughly 2.5%. This chain uses TRBV4-1 with TRBJ1-2; D is unclear. Source: PBMCs, taken just over 60 days after allogeneic stem cell transplant with posttransplant cyclophosphamide. This clonotype was sampled from a male patient between 60 and 69 years old who received an allogeneic stem cell transplant from a related donor and was CMV-positive. T cells may partly derive from the graft donor. CDR3 sequence reads: CASSHPPKTGVYGYTF. In nucleotides, the CDR3 is TGCGCCAGCAGCCACCCACCGAAAACTGGAGTCTATGGCTACACCTTC.